The clone carrying this TCR beta chain was counted only a few times. Antigen specificity is unknown. TCRdb used MiXCR to reprocess the reads, holding one entry per CDR3 protein. The sample has about 570,000 distinct CDR3 sequences; over 35% are singletons. This entry belongs to a study of T cell repertoires in cytomegalovirus infection. Across the whole study: CMV infection plus the matching HLA type was flagged by public TCR beta signatures.

Germline lookup yields CDR1 MNHNS and CDR2 SASEGT. The CDR3 length is 14 residues. J gave up 1 base and V 8 bases, and 7 bases lay outside the gene matches. Sequences were derived from cultured PBMCs, sampled from culture after CMV antigen stimulation. The sequence was obtained from a human donor in good health (CMV status not recorded). Some clones in this sample may be carry-over from other donors' samples. The chain couples TRBV6-1 to TRBJ2-7; 8 bases match TRBD1. The CDR3 region has the DNA TGTGCCAGCGACGGACAGGGTACTTCCTACGAGCAGTACTTC. It codes for CASDGQGTSYEQYF.